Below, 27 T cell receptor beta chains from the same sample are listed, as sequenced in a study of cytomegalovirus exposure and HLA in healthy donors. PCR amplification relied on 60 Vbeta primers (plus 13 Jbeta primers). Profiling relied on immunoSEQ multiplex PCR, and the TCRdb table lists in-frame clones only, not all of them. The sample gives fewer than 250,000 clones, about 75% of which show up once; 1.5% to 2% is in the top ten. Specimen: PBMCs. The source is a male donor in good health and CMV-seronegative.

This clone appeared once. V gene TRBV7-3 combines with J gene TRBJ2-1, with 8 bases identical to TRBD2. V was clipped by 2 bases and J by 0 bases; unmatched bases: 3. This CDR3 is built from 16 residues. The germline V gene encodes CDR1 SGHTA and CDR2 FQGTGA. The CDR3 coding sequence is TGTGCCAGCAGCTTACTGGGGACTAGCTCCTACAATGAGCAGTTCTTC. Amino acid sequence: CASSLLGTSSYNEQFF. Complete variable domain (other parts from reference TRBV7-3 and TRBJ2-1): GAGVSQTPSNKVTEKGKYVELRCDPISGHTALYWYRQSLGQGPEFLIYFQGTGAADDSGLPNDRFFAVRPEGSVSTLKIQRTERGDSAVYLCASSLLGTSSYNEQFFGPGTRLTVL.

As DNA, the CDR3 is TGTGCCAGCAGCTTAGCTCGAGCGGGGGGCCTAGAGACCCAGTACTTC. Its protein product is CASSLARAGGLETQYF. This chain links TRBV7-8 with TRBJ2-5; 9 bases fit TRBD2. This CDR3 comprises 16 residues. The J segment lost 4 bases and the V segment lost 0 bases, leaving 6 bases of the junction unmatched. CDR1 and CDR2 (germline): SGHVS, FQNEAQ.

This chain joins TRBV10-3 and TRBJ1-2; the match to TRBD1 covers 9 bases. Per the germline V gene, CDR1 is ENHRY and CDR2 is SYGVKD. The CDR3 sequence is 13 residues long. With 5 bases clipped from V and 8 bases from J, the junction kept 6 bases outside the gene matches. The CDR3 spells CAISQDRGDGYTF. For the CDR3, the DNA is TGTGCCATCAGTCAGGACAGGGGCGACGGCTACACCTTC.

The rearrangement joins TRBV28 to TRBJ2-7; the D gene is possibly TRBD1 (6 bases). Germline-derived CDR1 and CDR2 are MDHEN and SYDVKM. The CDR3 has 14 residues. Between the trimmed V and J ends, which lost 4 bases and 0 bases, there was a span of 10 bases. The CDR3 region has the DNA TGTGCCAGCAGTTATACAGGGAGCTCCTACGAGCAGTACTTC. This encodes CASSYTGSSYEQYF.

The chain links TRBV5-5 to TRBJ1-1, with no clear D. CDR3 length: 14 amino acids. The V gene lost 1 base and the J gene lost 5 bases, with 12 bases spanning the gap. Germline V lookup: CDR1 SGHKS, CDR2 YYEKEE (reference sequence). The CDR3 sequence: CASSLTDEGTEAFF. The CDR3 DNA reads TGTGCCAGCAGCTTGACAGACGAGGGTACTGAAGCTTTCTTT.

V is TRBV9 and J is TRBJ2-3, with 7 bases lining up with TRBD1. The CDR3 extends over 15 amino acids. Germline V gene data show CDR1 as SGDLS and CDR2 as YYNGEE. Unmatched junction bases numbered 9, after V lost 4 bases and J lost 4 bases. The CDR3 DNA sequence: TGTGCCAGCAGCACTCGTACAGGGGCGCCAGATACGCAGTATTTT. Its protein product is CASSTRTGAPDTQYF.

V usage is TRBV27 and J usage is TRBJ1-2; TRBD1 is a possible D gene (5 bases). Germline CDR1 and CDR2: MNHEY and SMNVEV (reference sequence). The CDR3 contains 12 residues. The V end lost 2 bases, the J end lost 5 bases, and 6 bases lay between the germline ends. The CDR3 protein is CASSLRGYGYTF. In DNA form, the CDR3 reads TGTGCCAGCAGTTTAAGGGGTTATGGCTACACCTTC.

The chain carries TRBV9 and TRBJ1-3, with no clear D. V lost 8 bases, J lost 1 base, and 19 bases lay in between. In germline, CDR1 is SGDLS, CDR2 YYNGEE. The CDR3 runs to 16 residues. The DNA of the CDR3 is TGTGCCAGTACCGAGGCCGGGGATCGATCTGGAAACACCATATATTTT. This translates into CASTEAGDRSGNTIYF.

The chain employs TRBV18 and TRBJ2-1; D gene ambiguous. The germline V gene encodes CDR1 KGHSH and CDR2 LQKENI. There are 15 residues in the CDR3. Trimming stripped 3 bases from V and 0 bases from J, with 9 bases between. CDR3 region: CASSPSTDSYNEQFF. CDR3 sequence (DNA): TGTGCCAGCTCACCGTCTACAGACTCCTACAATGAGCAGTTCTTC.

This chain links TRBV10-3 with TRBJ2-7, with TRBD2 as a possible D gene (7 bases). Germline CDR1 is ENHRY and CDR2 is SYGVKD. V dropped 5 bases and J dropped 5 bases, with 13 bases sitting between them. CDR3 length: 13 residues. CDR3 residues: CAISQPGGHEQYF. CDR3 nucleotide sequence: TGTGCCATCAGTCAGCCGGGGGGCCACGAGCAGTACTTC.

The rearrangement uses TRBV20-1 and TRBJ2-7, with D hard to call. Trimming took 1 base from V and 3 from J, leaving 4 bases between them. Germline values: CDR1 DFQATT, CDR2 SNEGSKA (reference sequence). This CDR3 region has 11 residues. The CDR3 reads CSARVRYEQYF. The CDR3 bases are TGCAGTGCTAGAGTCCGCTACGAGCAGTACTTC.

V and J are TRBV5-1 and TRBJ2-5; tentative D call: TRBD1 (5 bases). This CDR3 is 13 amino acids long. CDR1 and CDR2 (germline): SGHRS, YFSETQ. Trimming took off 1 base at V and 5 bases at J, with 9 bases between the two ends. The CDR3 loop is CASSLQGYETQYF. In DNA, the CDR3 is TGCGCCAGCAGCTTGCAGGGTTACGAGACCCAGTACTTC.

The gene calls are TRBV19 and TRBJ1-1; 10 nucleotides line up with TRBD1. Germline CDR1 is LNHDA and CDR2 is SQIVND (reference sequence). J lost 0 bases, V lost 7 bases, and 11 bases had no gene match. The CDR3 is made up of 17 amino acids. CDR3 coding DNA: TGTGCCAGTAATAGGGACAGGGGAAAGCTCATGAACACTGAAGCTTTCTTT. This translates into CASNRDRGKLMNTEAFF.

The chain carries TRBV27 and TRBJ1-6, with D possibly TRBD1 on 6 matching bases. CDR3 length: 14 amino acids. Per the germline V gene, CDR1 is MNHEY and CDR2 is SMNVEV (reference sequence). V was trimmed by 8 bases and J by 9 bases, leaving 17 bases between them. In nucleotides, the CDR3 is TGTGCCAGCGGGAAATTGGGGGCCGGTTCACCCCTCCACTTT. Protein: CASGKLGAGSPLHF.

CDR3 residues: CASSQDLAGGGEGYEQYF. The CDR3 nucleotides are TGCGCCAGCAGCCAAGATCTAGCGGGGGGGGGTGAGGGCTACGAGCAGTACTTC. This rearrangement joins TRBV4-3 to TRBJ2-7; 12 bases align to TRBD2. The germline gives CDR1 LGHNA, CDR2 YSLEER. The CDR3 runs 18 residues. With V trimmed by 0 bases and J by 3 bases, 9 bases remained unmatched.

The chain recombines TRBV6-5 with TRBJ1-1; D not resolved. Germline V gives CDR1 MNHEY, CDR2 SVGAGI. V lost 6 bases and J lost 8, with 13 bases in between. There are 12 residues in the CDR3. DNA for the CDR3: TGTGCCAGCAGCCGAGGGTTACCGGAAGCTTTCTTT. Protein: CASSRGLPEAFF.

CDR3 protein: CASSLGQIRYGYTF. Written as DNA, the CDR3 is TGTGCCAGCAGCTTGGGGCAGATCCGCTATGGCTACACCTTC. The chain combines TRBV5-6 with TRBJ1-2; D call uncertain. V was cut by 0 bases and J by 4 bases, with 10 bases left in between. The CDR3 runs 14 residues. Germline CDR1 and CDR2: SGHDT and YYEEEE. Variable domain in full (rest from reference TRBV5-6 and TRBJ1-2): DAGVTQSPTHLIKTRGQQVTLRCSPKSGHDTVSWYQQALGQGPQFIFQYYEEEERQRGNFPDRFSGHQFPNYSSELNVNALLLGDSALYLCASSLGQIRYGYTFGSGTRLTVV.

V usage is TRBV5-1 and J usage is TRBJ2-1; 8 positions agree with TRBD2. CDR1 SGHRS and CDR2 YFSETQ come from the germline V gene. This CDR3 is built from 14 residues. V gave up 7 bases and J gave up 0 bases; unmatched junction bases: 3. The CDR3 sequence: CASSGGSSYNEQFF. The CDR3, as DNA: TGCGCCAGCTCGGGGGGGAGCTCCTACAATGAGCAGTTCTTC.

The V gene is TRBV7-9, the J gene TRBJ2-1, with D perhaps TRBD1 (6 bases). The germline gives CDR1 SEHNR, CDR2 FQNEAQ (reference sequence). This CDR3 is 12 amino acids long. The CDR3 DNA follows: TGTTCCTGGGGGCGAAACTACAATGAGCAGTTCTTC. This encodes CSWGRNYNEQFF.

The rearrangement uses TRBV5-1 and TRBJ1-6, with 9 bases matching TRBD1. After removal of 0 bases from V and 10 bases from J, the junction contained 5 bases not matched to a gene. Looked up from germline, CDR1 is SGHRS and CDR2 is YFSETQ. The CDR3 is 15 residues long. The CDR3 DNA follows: TGCGCCAGCAGCTTGGCTGGACAGGGGAGATCACCCCTCCACTTT. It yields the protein CASSLAGQGRSPLHF.

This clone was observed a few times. As DNA, the CDR3 is TGTGCCAGCAGTTTTCGTGACAGGGGTCCAGATACGCAGTATTTT. As protein: CASSFRDRGPDTQYF. The genes are TRBV28 and TRBJ2-3; 8 nucleotides line up with TRBD1. The CDR3 length is 15 residues. Per germline, CDR1 MDHEN and CDR2 SYDVKM. V gave up 3 bases and J gave up 4 bases; unmatched junction bases: 6.

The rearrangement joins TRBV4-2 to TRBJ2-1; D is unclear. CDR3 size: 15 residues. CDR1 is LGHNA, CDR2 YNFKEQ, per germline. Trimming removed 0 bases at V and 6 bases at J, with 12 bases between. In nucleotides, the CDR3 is TGTGCCAGCAGCCAAGATAGGCAGGTGGTCAATGAGCAGTTCTTC. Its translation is CASSQDRQVVNEQFF.

The CDR3 loop is CASRGAAVSNQPQHF. CDR3 nucleotides: TGTGCCAGCAGGGGGGCAGCGGTCAGCAATCAGCCCCAGCATTTT. J is TRBJ1-5 and V is TRBV28; the D gene is possibly TRBD1 (6 bases). CDR1 is MDHEN, CDR2 SYDVKM, per germline. The CDR3 extends over 15 amino acids. Trimming stripped 6 bases from V and 1 base from J, with 13 bases between.

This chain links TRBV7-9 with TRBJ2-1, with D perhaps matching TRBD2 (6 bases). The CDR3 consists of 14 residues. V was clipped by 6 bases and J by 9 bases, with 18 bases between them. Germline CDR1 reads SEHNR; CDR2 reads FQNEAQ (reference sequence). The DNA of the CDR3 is TGTGCCAGCAGGGAAGCGGGCCTACTGGGTGAGCAGTTCTTC. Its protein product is CASREAGLLGEQFF.

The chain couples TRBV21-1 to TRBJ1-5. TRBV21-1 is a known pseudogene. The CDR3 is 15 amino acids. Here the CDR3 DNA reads TGTGCCAGCAGCAAAGGAAACGGGATAAATCAGCCCCAGCATTTT. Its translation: CASSKGNGINQPQHF.

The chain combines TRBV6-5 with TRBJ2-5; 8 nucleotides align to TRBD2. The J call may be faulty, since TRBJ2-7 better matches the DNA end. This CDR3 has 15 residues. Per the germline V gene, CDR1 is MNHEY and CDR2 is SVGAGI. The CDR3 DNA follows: TGTGCCAGCAGTTCCCCGGGACTAGGTCACTACGAGCAGTACTTC. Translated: CASSSPGLGHYEQYF.

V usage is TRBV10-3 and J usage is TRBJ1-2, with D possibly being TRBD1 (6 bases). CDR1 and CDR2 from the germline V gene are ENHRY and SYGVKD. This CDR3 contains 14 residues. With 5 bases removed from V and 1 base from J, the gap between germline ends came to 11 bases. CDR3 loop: CAISNLQGNYGYTF. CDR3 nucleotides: TGTGCCATCAGTAACCTACAGGGTAACTATGGCTACACCTTC.